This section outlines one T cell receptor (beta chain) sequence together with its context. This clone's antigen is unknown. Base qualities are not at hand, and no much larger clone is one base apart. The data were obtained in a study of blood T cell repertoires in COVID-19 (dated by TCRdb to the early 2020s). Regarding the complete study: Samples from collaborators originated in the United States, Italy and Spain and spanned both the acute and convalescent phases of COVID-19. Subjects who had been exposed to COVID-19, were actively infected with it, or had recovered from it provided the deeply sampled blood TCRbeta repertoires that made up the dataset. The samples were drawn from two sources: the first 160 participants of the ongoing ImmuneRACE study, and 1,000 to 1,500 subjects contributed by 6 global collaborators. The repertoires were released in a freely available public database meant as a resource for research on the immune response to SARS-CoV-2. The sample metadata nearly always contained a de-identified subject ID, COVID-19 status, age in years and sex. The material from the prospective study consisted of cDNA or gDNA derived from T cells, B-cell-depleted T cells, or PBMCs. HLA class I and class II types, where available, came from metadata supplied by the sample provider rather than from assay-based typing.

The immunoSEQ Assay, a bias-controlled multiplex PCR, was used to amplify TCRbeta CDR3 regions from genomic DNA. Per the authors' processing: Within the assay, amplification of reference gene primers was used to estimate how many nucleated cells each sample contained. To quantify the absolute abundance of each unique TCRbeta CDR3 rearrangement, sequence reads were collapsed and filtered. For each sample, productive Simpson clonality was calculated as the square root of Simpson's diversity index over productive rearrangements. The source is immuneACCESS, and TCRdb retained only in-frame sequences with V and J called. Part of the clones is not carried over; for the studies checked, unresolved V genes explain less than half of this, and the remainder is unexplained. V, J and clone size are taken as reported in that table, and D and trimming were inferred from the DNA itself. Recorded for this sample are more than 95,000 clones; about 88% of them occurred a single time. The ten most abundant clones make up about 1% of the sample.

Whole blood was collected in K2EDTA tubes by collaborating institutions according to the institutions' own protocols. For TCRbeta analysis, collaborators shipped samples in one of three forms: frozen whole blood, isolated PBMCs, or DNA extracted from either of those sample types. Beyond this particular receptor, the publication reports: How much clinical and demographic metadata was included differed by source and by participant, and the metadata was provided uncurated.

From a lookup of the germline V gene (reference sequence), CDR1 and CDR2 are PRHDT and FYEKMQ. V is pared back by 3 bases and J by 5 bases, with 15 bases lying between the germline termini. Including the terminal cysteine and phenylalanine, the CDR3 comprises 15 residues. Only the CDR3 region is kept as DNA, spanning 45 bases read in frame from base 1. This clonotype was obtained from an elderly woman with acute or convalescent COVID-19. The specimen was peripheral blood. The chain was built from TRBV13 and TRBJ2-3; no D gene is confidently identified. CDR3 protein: CASSFRTEYRDTQYF. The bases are TGTGCCAGCAGCTTTCGAACTGAGTATAGAGATACGCAGTATTTT.